The source of this T cell receptor (beta chain) is a study of cytomegalovirus exposure and HLA in healthy donors. Study-wide background: Later, an analysis reported that the 130 or so validation repertoires had used the same platform as the 500 to 750 first-cohort repertoires. Study results and limitations: The authors enumerated over 150 TCR beta chains as linked to cytomegalovirus. Rarity characterized most TCR sequences, yet some public TCRs appeared in many donors.

CDR1 SGHNT and CDR2 YENEEA come from the germline V gene. This CDR3 comprises 14 residues. V shed 4 bases and J 1 base; nucleotides not matched to a gene: 2. The table came from immunoSEQ multiplex PCR; TCRdb's copy has only in-frame clones and leaves some out. In the table there are approximately 280,000 clones, 88% of which are singletons. Notes on this clone: The antigen remains undetermined. A much larger clone lies one base from this, so it may be a read error.

The chain couples TRBV11-3 to TRBJ2-7; 9 bases align to TRBD1. The sequence was collected from a woman aged 18 to 35 in good health and CMV-seronegative. Source material: PBMCs. CDR3 in amino acids: CASSSGTGSYEQYF. In nucleotides, the CDR3 is TGTGCCAGCAGCTCCGGGACAGGGTCCTACGAGCAGTACTTC.